This entry describes one T cell receptor beta chain. No antigen is known for it. It has no much larger one-base neighbor in the sample; base qualities were not kept. This sample is part of a study of technical replicates of blood from four donors (dated by TCRdb to about 2017). Libraries were prepared through the immunoSEQ multiplex PCR assay. In TCRdb, the immuneACCESS table is reduced to in-frame sequences with V and J assigned. These tables do not hold every clone; where another copy was compared, an unresolved V gene accounts for under half, and the others remain unexplained. The sample records roughly 67,000 clones, roughly 98% of which are singletons. In total, the top ten clones hold roughly 0.15% of the sample. The germline V gene (reference sequence) provides CDR1 GTSNPN and CDR2 SVGIG. The junction carries 18 bases between V and J, which are trimmed by 5 bases and 1 base respectively. The CDR3, from cysteine to phenylalanine, totals 16 residues. The read is trimmed to its CDR3 DNA, 48 bases read in frame from base 1.

The chain joins TRBV30 to TRBJ1-5, with a weak D call of TRBD1 (5 bases match). Sequencing was done on a sample of T cells isolated from PBMCs. The TCR comes from a human donor in good health. CDR3 loop: CAWGPRGYPSNQPQHF. In nucleotides, the sequence is TGTGCCTGGGGACCACGGGGGTACCCAAGCAATCAGCCCCAGCATTTT.